One T cell receptor (beta chain) is described in this entry. The target antigen is unknown. The sample comes from a study of T-cell reconstitution after alpha-beta-depleted transplantation in children. Overall study findings and caveats: Newly produced T cells mostly provided counts and TCRbeta diversity after one year, as hyperexpanded clones declined. About two months after transplant, alpha-beta T cells reportedly came from several hundred expanded graft clones. Surviving recipient cells, namely T cells and thymic progenitors, were the source of high day-60 TCRbeta diversity in some patients.

Unique molecular identifiers were built into the TCRbeta library. TCRdb used MiXCR to reprocess the PCR reads, holding one entry per CDR3 protein. Among some 600,000 distinct CDR3 sequences listed, 10% to 15% were seen once. The CDR3 loop spans 15 amino acids. Deletions cut 7 bases from V and 2 bases from J, with 16 bases between. The sequencing here drew on PBMCs, mostly from graft donor cells, taken 360 days after TCRalphabeta/CD19-depleted stem cell transplant. The sequence was obtained from a male patient younger than 18 who had a stem cell transplant for acute myeloid leukemia, so the T cells may come from the graft donor. J is TRBJ2-3 and V is TRBV12-3 or TRBV12-4, with a tentative D call TRBD1 (6 bases). This chain's CDR3 is CASKLTGTYTDTQYF. CDR3 sequence (DNA): TGTGCCAGCAAACTCACAGGGACCTACACAGATACGCAGTATTTT.